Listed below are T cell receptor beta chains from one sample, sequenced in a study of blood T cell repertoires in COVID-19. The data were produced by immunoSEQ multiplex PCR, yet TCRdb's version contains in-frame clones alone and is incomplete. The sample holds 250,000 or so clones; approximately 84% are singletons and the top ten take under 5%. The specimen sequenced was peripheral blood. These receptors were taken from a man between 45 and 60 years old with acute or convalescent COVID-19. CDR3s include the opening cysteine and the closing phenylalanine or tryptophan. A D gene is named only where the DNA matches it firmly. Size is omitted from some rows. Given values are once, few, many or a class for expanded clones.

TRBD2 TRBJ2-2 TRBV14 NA CASSPFGGSSGELFF TGTGCCAGCAGCCCTTTCGGGGGGAGCTCCGGGGAGCTGTTTTTT
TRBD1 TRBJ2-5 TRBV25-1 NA CASSESARGRETQYF TGTGCCAGCAGTGAAAGTGCCAGGGGGAGAGAGACCCAGTACTTC
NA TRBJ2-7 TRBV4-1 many CASSQTGNLYEQYF TGCGCCAGCAGCCAAACAGGGAATCTCTACGAGCAGTACTTC
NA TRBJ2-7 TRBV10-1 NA CASSESGRSEQYF TGCGCCAGCAGTGAGTCGGGGAGAAGCGAGCAGTACTTC
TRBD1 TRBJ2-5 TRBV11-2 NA CASSKDREETQYF TGTGCCAGCAGCAAAGACAGGGAAGAGACCCAGTACTTC
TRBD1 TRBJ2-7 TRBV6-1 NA CASSEPRGTGGWREQYF TGTGCCAGCAGTGAACCCCGCGGGACAGGGGGCTGGCGCGAGCAGTACTTC
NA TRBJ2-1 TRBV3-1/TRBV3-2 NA CASSLLARVQFF TGTGCCAGCAGCCTGTTAGCGAGGGTTCAGTTCTTC
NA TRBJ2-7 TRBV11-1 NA CASSLIGVEQYF TGTGCCAGCAGCTTGATCGGGGTCGAGCAGTACTTC
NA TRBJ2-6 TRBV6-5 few CASRGAGSGANVLTF TGTGCCAGCAGGGGGGCCGGATCTGGGGCCAACGTCCTGACTTTC
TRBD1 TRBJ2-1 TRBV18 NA CASSPFETGGFNEQFF TGTGCCAGCTCACCGTTTGAGACAGGGGGCTTCAATGAGCAGTTCTTC
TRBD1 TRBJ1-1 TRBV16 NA CASSPLGQGALRGFMNTEAFF TGTGCCAGCAGCCCATTGGGACAGGGCGCGCTAAGGGGCTTTATGAACACTGAAGCTTTCTTT
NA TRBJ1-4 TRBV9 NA CASSVHWDTETNEKLFF TGTGCCAGCAGCGTCCATTGGGACACCGAAACTAATGAAAAACTGTTTTTT
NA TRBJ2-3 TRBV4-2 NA CASSQIRVSATDTQYF TGTGCCAGCAGCCAAATCAGGGTATCGGCGACAGATACGCAGTATTTT
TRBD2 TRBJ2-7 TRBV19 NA CASSVGGGAGNYEQYF TGTGCCAGTAGTGTCGGCGGGGGGGCAGGGAACTACGAGCAGTACTTC
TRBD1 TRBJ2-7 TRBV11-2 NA CASSHGQGAYEQYF TGTGCCAGCAGCCACGGACAGGGGGCGTACGAGCAGTACTTC
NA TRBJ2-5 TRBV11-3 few CASSRGAQRRETQYF TGTGCCAGCAGTCGCGGGGCACAGCGGCGGGAGACCCAGTACTTC
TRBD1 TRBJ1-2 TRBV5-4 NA CASSSPDRGARLYGYTF TGTGCCAGCAGCTCTCCTGACAGGGGAGCGAGGCTGTATGGCTACACCTTC
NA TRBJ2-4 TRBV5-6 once CASSRLVGIQYF TGTGCCAGCAGCAGACTGGTTGGCATTCAGTACTTC
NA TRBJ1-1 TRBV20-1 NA CSAQGSEAFF TGCAGTGCTCAGGGTTCTGAAGCTTTCTTT
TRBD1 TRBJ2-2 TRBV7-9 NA CASSSQQGTGELFF TGTGCCAGCAGCTCGCAACAGGGGACCGGGGAGCTGTTTTTT
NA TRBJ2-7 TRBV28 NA CASSSHPGQSYEQYF TGTGCCAGCAGTTCACACCCCGGACAGTCCTACGAGCAGTACTTC
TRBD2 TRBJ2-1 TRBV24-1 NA CATQLADEQFF TGTGCCACCCAACTAGCGGATGAGCAGTTCTTC
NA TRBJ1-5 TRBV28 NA CASSFGGVNQPQHF TGTGCCAGCAGTTTCGGCGGTGTTAATCAGCCCCAGCATTTT
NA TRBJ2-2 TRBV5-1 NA CASSFALRTGELFF TGCGCCAGCAGCTTCGCCCTGAGAACCGGGGAGCTGTTTTTT
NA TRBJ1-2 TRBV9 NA CASSLSGTFYGYTF TGTGCCAGCAGCCTCTCCGGGACATTTTATGGCTACACCTTC
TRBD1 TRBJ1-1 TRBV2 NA CASRLQGADTEAFF TGTGCCAGCAGGTTACAGGGGGCGGACACTGAAGCTTTCTTT
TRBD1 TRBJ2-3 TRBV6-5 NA CASSYTYRGRRDTQYF TGTGCCAGCAGTTACACATACAGGGGCCGCCGTGATACGCAGTATTTT
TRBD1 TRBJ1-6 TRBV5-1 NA CASSGRDRGASPLHF TGCGCCAGCAGCGGACGGGACAGGGGTGCTTCACCCCTCCACTTT
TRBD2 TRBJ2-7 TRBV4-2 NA CASSQIAGGAYEQYF TGTGCCAGCAGCCAGATAGCGGGGGGGGCCTACGAGCAGTACTTC
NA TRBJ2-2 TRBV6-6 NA CASSYTGIFTGELFF TGTGCCAGCAGTTATACCGGGATCTTCACCGGGGAGCTGTTTTTT
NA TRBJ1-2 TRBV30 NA CAWSNDPTESYGYTF TGTGCCTGGAGTAATGACCCGACAGAAAGCTATGGCTACACCTTC
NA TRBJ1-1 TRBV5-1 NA CASSLGQISEAFF TGCGCCAGCAGCTTGGGACAAATCTCGGAAGCTTTCTTT
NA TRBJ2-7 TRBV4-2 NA CASSQGPSYEQYF TGTGCCAGCAGCCAAGGTCCTTCCTACGAGCAGTACTTC
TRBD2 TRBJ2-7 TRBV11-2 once CASSALGGAYEQYF TGTGCCAGCAGCGCCCTGGGGGGGGCCTACGAGCAGTACTTC